The present T cell receptor (beta chain) was sequenced within a study of shared clonotypes between healthy human individuals. Study results and caveats: The study generally estimated greater richness for naive than memory subsets.

Germline assignment: CDR1 SGHAT and CDR2 FQNNGV. Trimming removed 8 bases at V and 7 bases at J, with 21 bases between. This CDR3 spans 14 amino acids. Comments on this clone: The antigen remains unidentified.

Original data processing: Junction-only immunoSEQ data arrived without quality scores, meaning filtering differed. The table came from immunoSEQ multiplex PCR; TCRdb's copy has only in-frame clones and leaves some out. V and J calls and clone size are those listed in that table; D and trimming were worked out from the DNA. The sample has about 1.1 million clones, 77% seen once. The material sequenced was memory CD4+ T cells from PBMCs. Described subset: CD45RA-negative fraction. The receptor was isolated from a man aged 18 to 29 in good health. Some clones in this sample may be carry-over from other donors' samples. V gene TRBV11-2 combines with J gene TRBJ2-7, with D possibly TRBD2 on 6 matching bases. This CDR3 is CASGRWQEGREQYF. The CDR3 DNA reads TGTGCCAGCGGGCGGTGGCAGGAGGGCAGAGAGCAGTACTTC.